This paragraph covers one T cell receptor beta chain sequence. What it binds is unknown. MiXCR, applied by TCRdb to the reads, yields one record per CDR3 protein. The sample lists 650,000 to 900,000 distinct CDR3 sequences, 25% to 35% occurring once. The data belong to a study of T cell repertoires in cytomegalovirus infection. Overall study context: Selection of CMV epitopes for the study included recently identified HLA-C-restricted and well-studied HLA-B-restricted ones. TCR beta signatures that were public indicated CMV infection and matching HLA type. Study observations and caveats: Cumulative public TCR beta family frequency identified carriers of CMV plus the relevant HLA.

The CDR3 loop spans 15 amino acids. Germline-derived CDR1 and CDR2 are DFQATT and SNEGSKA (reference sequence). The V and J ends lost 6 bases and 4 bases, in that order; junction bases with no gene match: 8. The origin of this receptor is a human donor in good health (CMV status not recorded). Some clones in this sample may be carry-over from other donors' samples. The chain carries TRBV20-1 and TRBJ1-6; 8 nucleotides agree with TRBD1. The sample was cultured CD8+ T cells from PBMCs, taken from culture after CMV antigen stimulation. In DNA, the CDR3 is TGCAGTGCCCTGTGGGGACAGGAATATAATTCACCCCTCCACTTT. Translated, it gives CSALWGQEYNSPLHF.